One TCR beta chain is described in this entry. The antigen is undetermined. The entry originates in a study of blood T cells in healthy people across ages. Looking at the study overall: Researchers report that template switching captured about one barcoded beta molecule per two T cells.

A J-beta primer mix and a sample-barcoded 5' primer were used in a second PCR of about 6 to 12 cycles. MiXCR, run by TCRdb on the 5' RACE reads, gives a single entry per CDR3 protein. The sample lists around 2 million distinct CDR3 sequences; approximately 40% were seen once. The CDR3 is made up of 14 amino acids. Between the trimmed V and J ends, which lost 4 bases and 9 bases, there was a span of 16 bases. CDR1 is SEHNR and CDR2 is FQNEAQ in the germline V gene (reference sequence). Study-wide results and limits: A strong correlation between TCR beta diversity and naive T cell percentage was seen.

Sequencing was done on a sample of blood. This TCR was recovered from a human donor in good health. J is TRBJ1-5 and V is TRBV7-9; D is ambiguous. In nucleotides, the CDR3 is TGTGCCAGCAGCTCGTTAGAGGCAGTTCGGCCCCAGCATTTT. It encodes CASSSLEAVRPQHF.